The clone carrying this T cell receptor (beta chain) has only a few counts. This entry is derived from a study of CD8+ T cells in alopecia areata. Across the whole study: The study gave tofacitinib for 6 to 18 months, then 6 months off drug.

This CDR3 region has 15 residues. Germline V gene lookup returns CDR1 SEHNR and CDR2 FQNEAQ (reference sequence). The trim removed 1 base at V and 1 base at J, leaving 0 bases unmatched. cDNA serving as the sequencing template came from extracted, reverse transcribed RNA. Only in-frame clones appear in the TCRdb table, and some are missing; sequencing was by immunoSEQ multiplex PCR. This table holds roughly 130,000 clones, over 50% found once. This chain links TRBV7-9 with TRBJ2-3; 9 bases agree with TRBD2. The sequence was collected from a human donor with alopecia areata. Sequenced here: CD4+ T cells sorted from blood, sampled at week 0. CDR3 in DNA: TGTGCCAGCAGCTTAGGGACTAGCGGCACAGATACGCAGTATTTT. The encoded protein is CASSLGTSGTDTQYF.